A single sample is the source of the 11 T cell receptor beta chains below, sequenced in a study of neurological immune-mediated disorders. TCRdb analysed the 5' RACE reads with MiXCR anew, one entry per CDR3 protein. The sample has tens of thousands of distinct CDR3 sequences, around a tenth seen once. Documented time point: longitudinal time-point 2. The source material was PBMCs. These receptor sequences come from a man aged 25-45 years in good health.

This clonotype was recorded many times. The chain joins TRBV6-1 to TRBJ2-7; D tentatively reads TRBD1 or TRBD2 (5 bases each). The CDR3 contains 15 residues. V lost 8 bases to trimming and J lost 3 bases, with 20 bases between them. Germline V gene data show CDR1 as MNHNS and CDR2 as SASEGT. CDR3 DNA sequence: TGTGCCAGCCTTTTCCCGGGGCGGAACAGCTACGAGCAGTACTTC. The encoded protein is CASLFPGRNSYEQYF.

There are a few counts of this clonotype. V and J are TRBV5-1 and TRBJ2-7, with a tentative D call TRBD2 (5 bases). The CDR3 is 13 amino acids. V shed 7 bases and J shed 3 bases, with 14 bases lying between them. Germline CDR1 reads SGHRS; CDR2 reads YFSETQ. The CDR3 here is CASYGETIYEQYF. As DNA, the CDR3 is TGCGCCAGCTACGGGGAGACAATCTACGAGCAGTACTTC.

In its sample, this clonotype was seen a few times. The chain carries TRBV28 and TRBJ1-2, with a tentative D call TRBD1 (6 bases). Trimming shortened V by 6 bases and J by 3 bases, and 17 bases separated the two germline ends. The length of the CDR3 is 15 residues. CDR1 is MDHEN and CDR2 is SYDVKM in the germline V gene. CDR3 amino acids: CASSRGDTKHYGYTF. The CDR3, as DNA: TGTGCCAGCAGCCGGGGGGACACCAAACACTATGGCTACACCTTC.

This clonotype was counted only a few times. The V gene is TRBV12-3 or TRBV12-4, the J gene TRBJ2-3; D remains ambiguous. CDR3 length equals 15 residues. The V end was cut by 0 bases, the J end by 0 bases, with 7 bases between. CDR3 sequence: CASSLAGLSTDTQYF. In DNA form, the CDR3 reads TGTGCCAGCAGTTTAGCGGGTTTGAGCACAGATACGCAGTATTTT.

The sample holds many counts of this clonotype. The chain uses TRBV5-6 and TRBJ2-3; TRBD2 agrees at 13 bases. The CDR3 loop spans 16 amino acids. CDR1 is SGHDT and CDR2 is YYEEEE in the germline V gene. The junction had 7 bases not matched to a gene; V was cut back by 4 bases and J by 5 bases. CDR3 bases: TGTGCCAGCAGCCTAGGACTAGCGGGAGTAAGAGATACGCAGTATTTT. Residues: CASSLGLAGVRDTQYF.

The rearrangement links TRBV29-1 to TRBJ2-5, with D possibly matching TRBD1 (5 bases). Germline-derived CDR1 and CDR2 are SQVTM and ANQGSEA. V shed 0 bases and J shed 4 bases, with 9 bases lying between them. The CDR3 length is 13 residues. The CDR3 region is CSVEDIGVETQYF. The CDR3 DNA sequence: TGCAGCGTTGAAGATATAGGGGTAGAGACCCAGTACTTC.

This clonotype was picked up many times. The CDR3 DNA reads as TGTGCCAGCAGCCGTACACAGGCGAACACCGGGGAGCTGTTTTTT. Its translation is CASSRTQANTGELFF. This chain links TRBV6-5 with TRBJ2-2; maybe TRBD1 (5 bases). V gave up 6 bases and J gave up 0 bases, with 11 bases separating them. Germline-derived CDR1 and CDR2 are MNHEY and SVGAGI. This CDR3 has 15 residues.

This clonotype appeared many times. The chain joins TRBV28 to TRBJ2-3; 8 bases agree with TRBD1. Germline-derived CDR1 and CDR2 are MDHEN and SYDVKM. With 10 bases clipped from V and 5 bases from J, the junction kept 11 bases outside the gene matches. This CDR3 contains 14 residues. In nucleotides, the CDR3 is TGTGCCATCCCGGACAGGGTTTTCAGAGATACGCAGTATTTT. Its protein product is CAIPDRVFRDTQYF.

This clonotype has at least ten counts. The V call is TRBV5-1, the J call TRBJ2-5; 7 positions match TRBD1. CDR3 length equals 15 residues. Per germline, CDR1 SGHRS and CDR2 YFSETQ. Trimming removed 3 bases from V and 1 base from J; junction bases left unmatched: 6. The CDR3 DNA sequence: TGCGCCAGCAGCTCCGGACAGGATGGCCAAGAGACCCAGTACTTC. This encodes CASSSGQDGQETQYF. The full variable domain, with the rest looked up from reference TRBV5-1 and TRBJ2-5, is KAGVTQTPRYLIKTRGQQVTLSCSPISGHRSVSWYQQTPGQGLQFLFEYFSETQRNKGNFPGRFSGRQFSNSRSEMNVSTLELGDSALYLCASSSGQDGQETQYFGPGTRLLVL.

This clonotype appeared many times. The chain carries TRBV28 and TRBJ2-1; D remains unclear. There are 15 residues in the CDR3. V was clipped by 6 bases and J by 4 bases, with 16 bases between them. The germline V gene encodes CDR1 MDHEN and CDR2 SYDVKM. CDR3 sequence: CASSPPAGVYNEQFF. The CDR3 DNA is TGTGCCAGCAGCCCCCCGGCTGGGGTATACAATGAGCAGTTCTTC.

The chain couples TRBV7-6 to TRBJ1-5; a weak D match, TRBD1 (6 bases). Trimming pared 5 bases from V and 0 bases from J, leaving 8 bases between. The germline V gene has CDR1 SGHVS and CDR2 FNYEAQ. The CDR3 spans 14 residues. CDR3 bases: TGTGCCAGCAGCCGGACAGTTAGCAATCAGCCCCAGCATTTT. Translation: CASSRTVSNQPQHF.